What follows describes a single TCR beta chain. An end of the junction differs from the germline gene, which may be a read error. The data stem from a study of neurological immune-mediated disorders. As to time point: longitudinal time-point 3. From the 5' RACE reads, TCRdb called clonotypes with MiXCR, one entry per CDR3 protein. The top ten clones hold approximately 10% of a sample with roughly 45,000 distinct CDR3 sequences, around an eighth of them seen once. Germline V gene sequence: CDR1 SGHTA, CDR2 FQGNSA. CDR3 length equals 12 residues. Sequenced input: PBMCs. This TCR derives from a man aged 30-40 years in good health. The rearrangement links TRBV7-2 to TRBJ1-4; D is ambiguous. The CDR3 bases are TGTGCCAGCAGCTTAGCGCTAGAAAAACTGTTTTTC. Amino acids: CASSLALEKLFF. The full variable domain, rest sourced from reference TRBV7-2 and TRBJ1-4, is GAGVSQSPSNKVTEKGKDVELRCDPISGHTALYWYRQSLGQGLEFLIYFQGNSAPDKSGLPSDRFSAERTGGSVSTLTIQRTQQEDSAVYLCASSLALEKLFFGSGTQLSVL.